Given below is one TCR beta chain in context. Its cognate antigen is unknown. With V trimmed by 6 bases and J by 6 bases, 8 bases remained unmatched. CDR3 length equals 14 residues. CDR1 and CDR2 from the germline V gene are ENHRY and SYGVKD. Time point noted: persistent/refractory GD, antithyroid drugs over 5 years with positive TRAb. The TCR library used RNA extracted from PBMCs. Diagnosis followed American Thyroid Association guidelines for Graves' disease. Those enrolled as patients came out of an endocrinology department in Xi'an, China. This specimen belongs to a study of regulatory T cells in long-lasting Graves disease. To make TCR beta libraries, researchers used iRepertoire HTBI primers and Arm-PCR of CDR3 regions. TCRdb ran MiXCR on the multiplex PCR reads and lists one entry per CDR3 protein. The table lists over 450,000 distinct CDR3 sequences, roughly 21% of them singletons. Study outcomes and limitations: Sample size, which was small, may have reduced accuracy. Persistent patients shared more public clonotypes (approximately 2,700) than newly diagnosed patients (about 1,000).

This receptor was identified in a female donor with Graves disease. The material sequenced was peripheral blood mononuclear cells (PBMCs), taken when the disease was refractory, from a patient treated with antithyroid drugs. The chain uses TRBV10-3 and TRBJ1-3; TRBD1 matches at 7 bases. The CDR3 bases are TGTGCCATCAGAGTTCAAGACAGGGAAAACACCATATATTTT. It translates to CAIRVQDRENTIYF.